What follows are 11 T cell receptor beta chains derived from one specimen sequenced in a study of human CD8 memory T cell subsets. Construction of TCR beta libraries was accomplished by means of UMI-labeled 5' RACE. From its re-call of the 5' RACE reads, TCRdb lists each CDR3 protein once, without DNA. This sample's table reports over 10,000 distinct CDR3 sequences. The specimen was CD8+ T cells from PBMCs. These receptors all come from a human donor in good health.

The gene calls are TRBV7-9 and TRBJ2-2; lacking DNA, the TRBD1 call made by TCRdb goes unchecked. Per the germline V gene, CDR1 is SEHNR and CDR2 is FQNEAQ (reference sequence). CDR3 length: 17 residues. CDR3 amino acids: CASSLSLGGASTGELFF.

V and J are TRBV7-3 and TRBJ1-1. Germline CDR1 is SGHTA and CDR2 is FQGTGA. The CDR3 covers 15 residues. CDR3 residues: CASSPRQGLSTEAFF.

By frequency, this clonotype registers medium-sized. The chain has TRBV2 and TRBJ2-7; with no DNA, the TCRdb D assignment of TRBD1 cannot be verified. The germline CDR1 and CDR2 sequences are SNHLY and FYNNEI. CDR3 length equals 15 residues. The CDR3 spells CASSSGGQGSGEQYF.

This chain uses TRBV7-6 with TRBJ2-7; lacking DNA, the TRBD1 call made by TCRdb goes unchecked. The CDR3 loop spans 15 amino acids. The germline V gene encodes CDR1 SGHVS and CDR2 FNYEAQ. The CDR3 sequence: CASSLGNRGVYEQYF.

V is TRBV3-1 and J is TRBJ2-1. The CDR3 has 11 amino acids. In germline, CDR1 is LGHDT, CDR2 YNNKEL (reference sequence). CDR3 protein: CASSQPNEQFF.

The CDR3 is CASSPQGGHEQYF. J is TRBJ2-7 and V is TRBV18; TCRdb reports TRBD2, a call that lacks DNA to check it against. In germline, CDR1 is KGHSH, CDR2 LQKENI. The CDR3 runs 13 residues.

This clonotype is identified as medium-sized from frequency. CDR3 amino acids: CASSQFGGVGQPQHF. The gene calls are TRBV4-1 and TRBJ1-5; the TCRdb call, TRBD1, lacks DNA for checking. The CDR3 is made up of 15 amino acids. Germline CDR1 is MGHRA and CDR2 is YSYEKL.

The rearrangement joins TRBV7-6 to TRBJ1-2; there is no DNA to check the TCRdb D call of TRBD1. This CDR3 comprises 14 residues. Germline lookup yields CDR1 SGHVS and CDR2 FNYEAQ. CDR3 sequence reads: CASSFGDLGGGYTF.

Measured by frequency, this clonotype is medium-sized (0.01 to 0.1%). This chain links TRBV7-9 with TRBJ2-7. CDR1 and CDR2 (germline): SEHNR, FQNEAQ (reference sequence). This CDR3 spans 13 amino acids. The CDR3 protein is CASSSPSTYEQYF.

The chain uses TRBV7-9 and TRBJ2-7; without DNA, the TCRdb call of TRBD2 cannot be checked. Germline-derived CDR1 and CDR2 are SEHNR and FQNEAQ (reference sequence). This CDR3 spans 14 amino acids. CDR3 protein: CASSLEGTYDEQYF.

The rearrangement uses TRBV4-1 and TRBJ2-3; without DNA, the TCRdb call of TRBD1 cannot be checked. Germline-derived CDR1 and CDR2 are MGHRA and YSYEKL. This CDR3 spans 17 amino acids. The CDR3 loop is CASSQRQGVGTTDTQYF.